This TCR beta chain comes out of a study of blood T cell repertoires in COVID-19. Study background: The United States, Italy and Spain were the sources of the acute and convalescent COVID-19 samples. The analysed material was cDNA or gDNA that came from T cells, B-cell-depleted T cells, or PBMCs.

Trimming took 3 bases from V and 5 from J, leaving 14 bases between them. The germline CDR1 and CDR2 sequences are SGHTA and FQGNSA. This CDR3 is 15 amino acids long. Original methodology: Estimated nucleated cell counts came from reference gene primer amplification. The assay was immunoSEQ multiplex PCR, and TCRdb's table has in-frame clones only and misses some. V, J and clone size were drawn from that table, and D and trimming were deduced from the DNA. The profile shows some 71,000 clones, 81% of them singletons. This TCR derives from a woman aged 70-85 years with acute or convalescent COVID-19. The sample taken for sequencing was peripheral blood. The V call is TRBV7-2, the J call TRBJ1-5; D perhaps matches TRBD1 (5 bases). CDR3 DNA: TGTGCCAGCAGCTTCGTCGCGGGGCTGGATCAGCCCCAGCATTTT. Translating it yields CASSFVAGLDQPQHF.